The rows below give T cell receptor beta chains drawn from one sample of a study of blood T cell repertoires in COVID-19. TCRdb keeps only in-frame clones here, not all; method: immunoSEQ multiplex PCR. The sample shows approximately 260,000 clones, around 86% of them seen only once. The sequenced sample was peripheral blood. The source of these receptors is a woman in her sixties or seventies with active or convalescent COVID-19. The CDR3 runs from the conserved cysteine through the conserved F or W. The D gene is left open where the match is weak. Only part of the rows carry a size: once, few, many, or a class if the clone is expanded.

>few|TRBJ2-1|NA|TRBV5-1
TGCGCCAGCAGCTTGCCAGGGGACAATGAGCAGTTCTTC
CASSLPGDNEQFF
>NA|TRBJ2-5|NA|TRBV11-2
TGTGCCAGCAGCTTAGTCAGGGAGACCCAGTACTTC
CASSLVRETQYF
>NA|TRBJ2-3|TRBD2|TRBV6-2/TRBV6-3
TGTGCCAGCAGCCAGGGACTAAGCAAGGGTACGCAGTATTTT
CASSQGLSKGTQYF
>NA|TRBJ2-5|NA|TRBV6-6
TGTGCCAGCAGTTCGAGGGAGACCCAGTACTTC
CASSSRETQYF
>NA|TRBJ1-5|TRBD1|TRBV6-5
TGTGCCAGCAGGCGACAGGGGGCTAGTCAGCCCCAGCATTTT
CASRRQGASQPQHF
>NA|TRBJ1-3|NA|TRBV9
TGTGCCAGCAGCCCCACCCGGGGGGGAAACACCATATATTTT
CASSPTRGGNTIYF
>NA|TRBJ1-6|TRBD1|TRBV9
TGTGCCAGCAGCGGGCAGGGGGCAAGTTCACCCCTCCACTTT
CASSGQGASSPLHF
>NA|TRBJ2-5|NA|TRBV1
TGCACCAGCAGCCAAGTCCCTTCCCCGACAGGCCCGCGGGGGGCCCAGTACTTC
CTSSQVPSPTGPRGAQYF
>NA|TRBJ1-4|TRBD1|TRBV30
TGTGCCTGGAGTACAGGGGCGGGCGGTGAAAAACTGTTTTTT
CAWSTGAGGEKLFF
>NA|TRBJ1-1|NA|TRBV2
TGTGCCAGCAGACTCCAGGGCACTGAAGCTTTCTTT
CASRLQGTEAFF
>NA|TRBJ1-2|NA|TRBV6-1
TGTGCCAGCAGTGTCAGATTCCGGGCCCAGGGTATTGATGGCTACACCTTC
CASSVRFRAQGIDGYTF
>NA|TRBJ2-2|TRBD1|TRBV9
TGTGCCAGCAGCTCCGGGACAGGGGGCATCACCGGGGAGCTGTTTTTT
CASSSGTGGITGELFF
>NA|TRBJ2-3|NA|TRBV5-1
TGCGCCAGCAGCTTGGCAGGGAAATCCACAGATACGCAGTATTTT
CASSLAGKSTDTQYF
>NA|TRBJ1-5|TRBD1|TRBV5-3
TGTGCCAGAAGCTTCAAACGACAGGGGGCGAACAATCAGCCCCAGCATTTT
CARSFKRQGANNQPQHF
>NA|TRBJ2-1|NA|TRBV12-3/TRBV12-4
TGTGCCAGCAGAGGGGCCTCTTACAATGAGCAGTTCTTC
CASRGASYNEQFF
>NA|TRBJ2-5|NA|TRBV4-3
TGCGCCAGCAGCCAAGATCGGAGATGGAGTACCCAGTACTTC
CASSQDRRWSTQYF
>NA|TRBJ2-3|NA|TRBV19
TGTGCCAGTAGGCCCCCGAGTCCCGCGTCAGATACGCAGTATTTT
CASRPPSPASDTQYF
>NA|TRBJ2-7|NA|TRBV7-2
TGTGCCAGCAGCCCTGGGAGACAAGCCTACGAGCAGTACTTC
CASSPGRQAYEQYF
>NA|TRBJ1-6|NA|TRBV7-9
TGTGCCAGCAGCTTAGTAAGGAGCTCCTATAATTCACCCCTCCACTTT
CASSLVRSSYNSPLHF
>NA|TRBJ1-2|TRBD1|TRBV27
TGTGCCAGCAGTCGAAGACAGGGGCGGGCTATGGGCTACACCTTC
CASSRRQGRAMGYTF
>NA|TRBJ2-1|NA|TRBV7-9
TGTGCCAGCAGCCCTAAGGGGCCCAATGAGCAGTTCTTC
CASSPKGPNEQFF
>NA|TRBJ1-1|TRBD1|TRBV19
TGTGCCAGTAGTATGGATTACCAGGGGGCTGGGAACACTGAAGCTTTCTTT
CASSMDYQGAGNTEAFF
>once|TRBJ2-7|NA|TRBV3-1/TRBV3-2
TGTGCCAGCAGCCAGTCACTAGTATCAGGCGAGCAGTACTTC
CASSQSLVSGEQYF
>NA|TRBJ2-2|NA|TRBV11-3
TGTGCCAGCAGCACAGTAGCCGGGGAGCTGTTTTTT
CASSTVAGELFF
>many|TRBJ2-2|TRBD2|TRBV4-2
TGTGCCAGCAGCCAAGATTGGAGCGGGGGCCACACCGGGGAGCTGTTTTTT
CASSQDWSGGHTGELFF
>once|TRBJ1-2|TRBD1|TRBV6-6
TGTGCCAGCAGTTACACGGACAGGGAGGGCTATGGCTACACCTTC
CASSYTDREGYGYTF
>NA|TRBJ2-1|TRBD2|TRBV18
TGTGCCAGCTCACAAAGGATTAGCGGGGGGTCGGTAAATGAGCAGTTCTTC
CASSQRISGGSVNEQFF
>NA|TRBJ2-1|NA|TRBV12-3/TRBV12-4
TGTGCCAGCAGTTTAACCAGGGACAATGAGCAGTTCTTC
CASSLTRDNEQFF
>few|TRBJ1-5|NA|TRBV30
TGTGCCTGGAGTGTACAGGACAATCAGCCCCAGCATTTT
CAWSVQDNQPQHF
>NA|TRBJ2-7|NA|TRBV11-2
TGTGCCAGCAGCTTAGATCTCAGTGTTGAGCAGTACTTC
CASSLDLSVEQYF
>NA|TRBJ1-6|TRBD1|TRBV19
TGTGCCAGTAGTGTGGACAGGGGTTCACCCCTCCACTTT
CASSVDRGSPLHF
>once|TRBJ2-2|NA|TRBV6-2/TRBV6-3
TGTGCCAGCAGTTATAATACCGGGGAGCTGTTTTTT
CASSYNTGELFF
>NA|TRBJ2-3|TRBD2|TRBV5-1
TGCGCCAGCAGCTTCTTTAGCGGGGGGGCCCCTGGCACAGATACGCAGTATTTT
CASSFFSGGAPGTDTQYF
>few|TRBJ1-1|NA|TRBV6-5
TGTGCCACCTACCAGGTTGAAGCTTTCTTT
CATYQVEAFF
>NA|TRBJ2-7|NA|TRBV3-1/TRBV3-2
TGTGCCAGCAGCCCTAGCCAGCTACGAAACTACGAGCAGTACTTC
CASSPSQLRNYEQYF
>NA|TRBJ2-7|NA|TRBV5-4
TGTGCCAGCAGCTTGCTCCAGGGCAGCCATTACGAGCAGTACTTC
CASSLLQGSHYEQYF
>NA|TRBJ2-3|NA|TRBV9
TGTGCCAGCAGCCCAAGCGTAGGGGTCACAGATACGCAGTATTTT
CASSPSVGVTDTQYF
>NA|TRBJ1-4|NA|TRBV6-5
TGTGCCAGCAGTTGGACAGTCCTTAATGAAAAACTGTTTTTT
CASSWTVLNEKLFF
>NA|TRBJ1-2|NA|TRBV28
TGTGCCAGCGTTCAGAACTATGGCTACACCTTC
CASVQNYGYTF
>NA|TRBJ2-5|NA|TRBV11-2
TGTGCCAGCAGCCCGGACCAAGAGACCCAGTACTTC
CASSPDQETQYF
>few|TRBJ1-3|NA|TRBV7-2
TGTGCCAGCAGCACCCTTGGGAGTGCCTCTGGAAACACCATATATTTT
CASSTLGSASGNTIYF
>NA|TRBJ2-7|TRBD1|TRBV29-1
TGCAGCGCACAGACAGGGGAAGCCTACGAGCAGTACTTC
CSAQTGEAYEQYF
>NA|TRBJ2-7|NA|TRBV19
TGTGCCAGTAGTGAAACAGGGGGGGCGAACGAGCAGTACTTC
CASSETGGANEQYF
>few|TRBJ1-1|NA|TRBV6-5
TGTGCCACCTCCGGGACAACGAACTCTGAAGCTTTCTTT
CATSGTTNSEAFF
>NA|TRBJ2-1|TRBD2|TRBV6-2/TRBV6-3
TGTGCCAGCAGTTGGGGAGGGGCCCCCAATGAGCAGTTCTTC
CASSWGGAPNEQFF
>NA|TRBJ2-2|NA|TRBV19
TGTGCCAGTAGTTCTCCGGGGACAATCACCGGGGAGCTGTTTTTT
CASSSPGTITGELFF
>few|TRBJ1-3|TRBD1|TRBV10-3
TGTGCCATCAGGAACAGGGGTGGGGACTCTGGAAACACCATATATTTT
CAIRNRGGDSGNTIYF